This T cell receptor (beta chain) originates from a study of regulatory and conventional T cells in RAG deficiency. General observations from the study: Control T-cell subsets had markedly higher Shannon entropy and lower Simpson indices than RAG-deficient patients. Shorter CDR3s in all patient subsets; >75% Treg-Tconv overlap in Omenn. In Omenn syndrome, sorted "Tregs" may be peripherally activated cells.

Method: immunoSEQ multiplex PCR; TCRdb's copy keeps in-frame clones and lacks some. The sample has some 28,000 clones, about 89% seen once. Genomic DNA came from blood regulatory T cells gated CD4+ CD25-high CD127-low. With respect to this clone: Antigen unknown.

This CDR3 is built from 15 residues. V gave up 5 bases and J gave up 0 bases, with 11 bases separating them. Per the germline V gene, CDR1 is SNHLY and CDR2 is FYNNEI. Another study also made use of these data, one on regulatory T cells. That study reports: The PCR used 52 TRBV and 13 TRBJ primers.

The chain recombines TRBV2 with TRBJ1-5; D is uncertain. Sample: Tregs sorted from blood. The sequence came from a human donor in good health. CDR3 sequence: CASSSGSNSNQPQHF. CDR3 in DNA: TGTGCCAGCAGTTCAGGATCTAATAGCAATCAGCCCCAGCATTTT.